The clone carrying this TCR beta chain came up many times. Its antigen is unknown. The record originates from a study of T cell repertoires in cytomegalovirus infection. Study background: Researchers turned to recently identified HLA-C-restricted CMV epitopes as well as well-studied HLA-B-restricted ones.

TCRdb analysed the reads with MiXCR anew, one entry per CDR3 protein. The table lists 900,000 to 950,000 distinct CDR3 sequences, less than 35% of them singletons. Study conclusions and caveats: Within the response measured ex vivo, HLA-C-restricted CMV-specific TCR beta clonotypes were dominant. Carriers of CMV plus the relevant HLA were identified by cumulative public TCR beta family frequency.

V shed 5 bases and J shed 0 bases, with 14 bases lying between them. CDR3 length equals 16 residues. Germline assignment: CDR1 SGHVS and CDR2 FQNEAQ. The sample consisted of cultured CD8+ T cells from PBMCs, taken from culture after CMV antigen stimulation. The rearrangement links TRBV7-8 to TRBJ1-3, with TRBD1 as a possible D gene (5 bases). The source is a human donor in good health (CMV status not recorded). Some clones in this sample may be carry-over from other donors' samples. The DNA of the CDR3 is TGTGCCAGCAGCGCGACCCGACAGAGCTCTGGAAACACCATATATTTT. Encoded protein: CASSATRQSSGNTIYF.